This TCR beta chain originates from a study of blood T cell repertoires in COVID-19. Study context: COVID-19 samples collected from the United States, Italy and Spain covered acute and convalescent phases.

This CDR3 is built from 13 residues. Per the germline V gene, CDR1 is SNHLY and CDR2 is FYNNEI. Unmatched junction bases numbered 2, after V lost 3 bases and J lost 4 bases. Which cohort a participant joined came from the clinical history participants gave. Donors in Cohort 3 counted as recovered after two negative PCRs, clearance, or symptom resolution. TCRdb's copy holds only in-frame clones and misses some; the assay was immunoSEQ multiplex PCR. The table lists under 300,000 clones, 90% to 95% of them singletons. Sequences were obtained from PBMCs or T cells enriched from blood (not recorded which). This TCR came from a young woman who had recovered from COVID-19. The chain joins TRBV2 to TRBJ1-2; TRBD1 matches at 7 bases. The CDR3 DNA sequence: TGTGCCAGCAGTGATCAGGGGGGCTATGGCTACACCTTC. Translation: CASSDQGGYGYTF.